One sample yielded the 4 T cell receptor beta chains listed below, sequenced in a study of cytomegalovirus exposure and HLA in healthy donors. Use of 60 Vbeta and 13 Jbeta primers characterized the PCR. Method: immunoSEQ multiplex PCR; TCRdb's copy keeps in-frame clones and lacks some. The sample has 150,000 or so clones; 74% are singletons. The material sequenced was PBMCs. Source of these receptors: a man aged 18 to 29 in good health and CMV-seropositive.

The chain joins TRBV5-6 to TRBJ1-2; 8 bases map to TRBD1. Germline V CDR1 and CDR2: SGHDT, YYEEEE. CDR3 length: 13 amino acids. V was pared by 1 base and J by 6 bases, with 2 bases of the junction left unmatched. The CDR3 sequence is CASSLSGGHGYTF. The CDR3 DNA follows: TGTGCCAGCAGCTTGTCAGGGGGCCATGGCTACACCTTC.

J is TRBJ2-3 and V is TRBV11-2, with D perhaps matching TRBD1 (6 bases). Germline CDR1 reads SGHAT; CDR2 reads FQNNGV. Trimming cost V 4 bases and J 6 bases, with 11 bases left between them. The CDR3 totals 13 residues. The CDR3 DNA is TGTGCCAGCAGCTACAGGGTTTGGGATACGCAGTATTTT. This sequence encodes CASSYRVWDTQYF.

The chain joins TRBV11-3 to TRBJ2-3; perhaps TRBD2 as D (6 bases). V lost 2 bases to trimming and J lost 1 base, with 13 bases between them. This CDR3 region has 16 residues. Germline V lookup: CDR1 SGHNT, CDR2 YENEEA. The CDR3 loop is CASSLRRGTGTDTQYF. The CDR3 DNA sequence: TGTGCCAGCAGCTTAAGGAGGGGAACCGGCACAGATACGCAGTATTTT.

The chain joins TRBV7-9 to TRBJ2-3; TRBD2 might be the D (5 bases). Germline values: CDR1 SEHNR, CDR2 FQNEAQ (reference sequence). With 8 bases removed from V and 2 bases from J, the gap between germline ends came to 14 bases. The CDR3 sequence is 14 residues long. CDR3 residues: CASCYGIPTDTQYF. CDR3 in DNA: TGTGCCAGCTGCTACGGGATACCCACAGATACGCAGTATTTT.